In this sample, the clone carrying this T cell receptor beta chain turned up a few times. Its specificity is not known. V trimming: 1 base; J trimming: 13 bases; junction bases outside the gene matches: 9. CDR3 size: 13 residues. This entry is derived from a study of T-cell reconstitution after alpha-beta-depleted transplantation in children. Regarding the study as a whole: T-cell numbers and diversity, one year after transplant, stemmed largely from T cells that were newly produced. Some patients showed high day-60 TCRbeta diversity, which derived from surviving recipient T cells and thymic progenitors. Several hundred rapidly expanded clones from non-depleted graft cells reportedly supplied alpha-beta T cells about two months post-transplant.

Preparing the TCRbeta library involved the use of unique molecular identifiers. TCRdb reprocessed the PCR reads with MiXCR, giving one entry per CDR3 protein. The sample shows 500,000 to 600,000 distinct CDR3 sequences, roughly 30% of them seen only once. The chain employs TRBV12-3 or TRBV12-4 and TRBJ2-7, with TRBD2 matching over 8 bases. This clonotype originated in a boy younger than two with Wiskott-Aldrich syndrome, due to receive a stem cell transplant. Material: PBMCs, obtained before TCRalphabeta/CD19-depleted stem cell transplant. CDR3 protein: CASSLGLAGILYF. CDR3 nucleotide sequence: TGTGCCAGCAGTTTAGGGCTAGCGGGTATCTTATACTTC.